This T cell receptor (beta chain) was profiled in a study of blood T cell repertoires in COVID-19. V dropped 2 bases and J dropped 2 bases, with 3 bases sitting between them. The CDR3 has 13 amino acids. From germline, CDR1 is SEHNR and CDR2 FQNEAQ (reference sequence). Profiled with immunoSEQ multiplex PCR; TCRdb holds only in-frame clones, not every one. The sample has some 150,000 clones, about 86% seen once. J is TRBJ2-2 and V is TRBV7-9; D remains unclear. The receptor was derived from a man aged 18 to 29 with active or convalescent COVID-19. The sequenced sample consisted of peripheral blood. This CDR3 is CASSLLNTGELFF. The CDR3 coding sequence is TGTGCCAGCAGCTTATTAAACACCGGGGAGCTGTTTTTT.